This T cell receptor beta chain is drawn from a study of post-analysis software for immune sequencing data (dated by TCRdb to about 2015). About the study as a whole: The recorded disease courses included relapsing-remitting, secondary progressive and progressive-relapsing multiple sclerosis, and some patients had no subtype annotation. Patient repertoires were compared against ten to eleven previously published healthy control repertoires from donors aged 6 to 25 years. A subset of samples was prepared in parallel using single-end sample barcoding, then pooled and co-amplified after Illumina adapter ligation.

Library preparation used PCR. The data were produced on an Illumina HiSeq 2500. To reduce PCR and sequencing biases, unique molecular identifiers were built into the TCR beta cDNA libraries. Some 500,000 cDNA molecules were obtained per 1 to 10 million input T cells, so each molecule approximated one T cell. Patient libraries were prepared and sequenced with the same protocol used for the earlier healthy control dataset. Samples belonging to the same batch were prepared together, multiplexed and sequenced on a shared HiSeq lane. In the original analysis: Raw barcoded reads were processed with MIGEC, discarding single-read molecular identifier groups before consensus assembly and CDR3 extraction. Clonotype tables were post-analysed with VDJtools, and diversity was normalized by down-sampling all datasets to the smallest sample size. To correct batch-related cross-sample contamination, repertoire overlap clustering matched CDR3 amino acid sequences but not nucleotide sequences. TCRdb trimmed the raw reads at Q25, called clones with MiXCR and kept productive beta chains. Rows are combined by CDR3 protein, so each entry shows the most common genes and DNA. The V and J calls and clone size are TCRdb's, not the authors'. This sample lists 750,000 to 950,000 distinct CDR3 sequences; 53% were detected once. Jointly, the top ten make up roughly 4.4% of the sample.

According to the germline V gene, CDR1 reads SQVTM and CDR2 reads ANQGSEA. From its cysteine to its phenylalanine, the CDR3 spans 17 amino acids. The kept DNA is CDR3 alone, 51 bases in frame from the first base. The V end gives up 2 bases and the J end 2 bases, leaving 11 bases in the junction not matched to a gene. What the research found in general, with its limitations: Strong co-clustering of samples prepared in the same batch was shown by direct clustering with F measure, prompting a batch-effect correction. The control group was slightly older than the multiple sclerosis patient group. Several TRBV segments, including TRBV5-6, TRBV5-1 and TRBV20-1, were significantly more frequent in patients than controls. Normalized Chao1 diversity was significantly lower in multiple sclerosis patients than controls, suggesting substantial peripheral T-cell clonal expansion.

To demonstrate the VDJtools post-analysis software, TCR beta repertoires were profiled from the peripheral blood of about 13 young patients with multiple sclerosis. The multiple sclerosis patients were children and adolescents between roughly 6 and 16 years of age. The sample holds a few counts of this clonotype. What this receptor recognizes is not known. Per-nucleotide qualities are absent, and no much larger clonotype sits a single base away. This receptor was taken from a girl between 5 and 17 years old with multiple sclerosis. The specimen sequenced was blood. The rearrangement joined TRBV29-1 to TRBJ1-1, and TRBD1 aligns with 10 junction nucleotides. The CDR3 is CSVETRTGGNINTEAFF. The DNA sequence reads TGCAGCGTTGAAACAAGGACAGGGGGGAATATTAACACTGAAGCTTTCTTT.